This T cell receptor beta chain was observed in a study of radiotherapy plus CTLA-4 blockade in lung cancer. For the study at large: Objective responses were documented in around 20% of patients, with disease control in roughly 31%.

Findings and caveats of the study: Blood TCR clones of tumor origin expanded after radiotherapy plus ipilimumab.

Clones were read by immunoSEQ multiplex PCR, and TCRdb kept only the in-frame ones, dropping some. In the table there are about 49,000 clones, roughly 88% of which are singletons. The CDR3 is 13 residues long. The V end was cut by 5 bases, the J end by 2 bases, with 9 bases between. From germline, CDR1 is LNHDA and CDR2 SQIVND (reference sequence). Those with chemo-refractory metastatic non-small-cell lung cancer were treated with focal radiation combined with CTLA-4 blockade using ipilimumab. A few counts support this clone. Its cognate antigen is unknown. Other DNA sequences from this sample encode an identical CDR3 as well.

The receptor comes from a human donor with non-small cell lung cancer whose response to radiotherapy plus ipilimumab could not be evaluated. The sample here was peripheral blood, taken from a patient treated with radiotherapy plus ipilimumab. This chain links TRBV19 with TRBJ1-2, with D hard to call. The CDR3 protein is CASSSTQNYGYTF. The CDR3 bases are TGTGCCAGTAGTTCGACTCAGAACTATGGCTACACCTTC.